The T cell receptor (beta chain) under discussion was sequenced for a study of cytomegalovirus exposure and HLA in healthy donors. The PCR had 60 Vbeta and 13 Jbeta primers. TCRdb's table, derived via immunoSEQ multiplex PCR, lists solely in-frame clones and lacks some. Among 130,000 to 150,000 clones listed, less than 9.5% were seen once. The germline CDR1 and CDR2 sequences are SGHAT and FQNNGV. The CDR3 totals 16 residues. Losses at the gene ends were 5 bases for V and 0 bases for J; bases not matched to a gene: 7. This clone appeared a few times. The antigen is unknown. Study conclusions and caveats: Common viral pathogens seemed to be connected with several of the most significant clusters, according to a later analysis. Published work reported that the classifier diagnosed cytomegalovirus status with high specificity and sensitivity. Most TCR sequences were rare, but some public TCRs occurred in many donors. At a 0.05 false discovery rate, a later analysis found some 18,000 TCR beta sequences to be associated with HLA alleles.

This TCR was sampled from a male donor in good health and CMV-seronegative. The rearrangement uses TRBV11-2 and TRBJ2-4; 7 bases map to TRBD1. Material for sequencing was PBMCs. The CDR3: CASSQQGFLAKNIQYF. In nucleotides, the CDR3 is TGTGCCAGCAGCCAACAGGGGTTTTTAGCCAAAAACATTCAGTACTTC.